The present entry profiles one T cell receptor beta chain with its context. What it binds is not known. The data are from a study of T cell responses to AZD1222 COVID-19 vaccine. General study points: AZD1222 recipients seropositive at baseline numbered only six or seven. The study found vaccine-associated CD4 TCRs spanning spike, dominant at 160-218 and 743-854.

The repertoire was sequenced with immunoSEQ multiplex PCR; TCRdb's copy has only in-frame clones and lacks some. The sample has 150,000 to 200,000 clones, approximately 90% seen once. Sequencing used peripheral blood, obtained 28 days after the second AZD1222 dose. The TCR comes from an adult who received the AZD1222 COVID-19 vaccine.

The CDR3 nucleotides read TGTGCCAGCAGCACCAATAAGGGGGGATTAACCCAGTACTTC. This sequence encodes CASSTNKGGLTQYF. The chain joins TRBV11-2 to TRBJ2-5, with D perhaps assigned TRBD1 or TRBD2 (6 bases each). Germline V CDR1 and CDR2: SGHAT, FQNNGV. The CDR3 contains 14 residues. V was trimmed by 5 bases and J by 8 bases, leaving 18 bases between them. The complete variable domain, with remaining parts taken from reference TRBV11-2 and TRBJ2-5, reads EAGVAQSPRYKIIEKRQSVAFWCNPISGHATLYWYQQILGQGPKLLIQFQNNGVVDDSQLPKDRFSAERLKGVDSTLKIQPAKLEDSAVYLCASSTNKGGLTQYFGPGTRLLVL.